This TCR beta chain came from a study of PD-1 blockade in classical Hodgkin lymphoma. On the study more broadly: Intravenous delivery of nivolumab at 3 mg/kg to patients occurred every 2 weeks.

Study outcomes and limitations: Exclusion applied to patients who initiated nivolumab less than 1 year following ASCT.

Deletions cut 2 bases from V and 7 bases from J, with 17 bases between. The CDR3 sequence is 15 residues long. Germline CDR1 is SNHLY and CDR2 is FYNNEI. Some clones are missing from TCRdb's copy, which holds only in-frame ones; the method was immunoSEQ multiplex PCR. Of around 21,000 clones in the sample, 70% to 80% are singletons; the top ten hold over 20%. Comments on this clone: Its antigen is undetermined.

No patient escaped relapse after autologous stem cell transplantation, and brentuximab vedotin exposure varied. The sequenced sample was peripheral blood mononuclear cells (PBMCs), obtained at baseline. The clonotype originates from a human donor with classical Hodgkin lymphoma. The V gene is TRBV2, the J gene TRBJ1-1; tentatively, D is TRBD1 (5 bases). CDR3 sequence (DNA): TGTGCCAGCAGTGAACGGGGTAAGGGGACGGATGAAGCTTTCTTT. Translation: CASSERGKGTDEAFF.